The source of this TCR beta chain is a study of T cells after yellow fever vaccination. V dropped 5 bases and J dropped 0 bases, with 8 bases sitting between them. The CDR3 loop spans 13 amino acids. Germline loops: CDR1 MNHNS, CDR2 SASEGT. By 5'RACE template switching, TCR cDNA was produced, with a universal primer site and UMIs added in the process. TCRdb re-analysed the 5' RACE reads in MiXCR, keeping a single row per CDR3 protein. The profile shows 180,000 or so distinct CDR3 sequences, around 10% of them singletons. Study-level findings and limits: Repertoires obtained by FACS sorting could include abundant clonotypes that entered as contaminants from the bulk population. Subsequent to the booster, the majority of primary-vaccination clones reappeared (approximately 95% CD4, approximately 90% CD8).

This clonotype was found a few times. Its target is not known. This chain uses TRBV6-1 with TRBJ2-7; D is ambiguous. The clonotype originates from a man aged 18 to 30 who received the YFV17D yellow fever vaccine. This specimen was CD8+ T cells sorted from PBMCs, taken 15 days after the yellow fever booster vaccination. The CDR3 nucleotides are TGTGCCAGCAGTCAGGCCAGCTCCTACGAGCAGTACTTC. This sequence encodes CASSQASSYEQYF.